These 29 T cell receptor beta chains were sequenced from one sample in a study of response to subunit inactivated influenza vaccine (dated by TCRdb to the late 2010s). Libraries were constructed by RT-PCR. The instrument was an Illumina HiSeq 2500. TCRdb ran its own pipeline on the public reads, namely fastp trimming at Q25 and MiXCR clone calling, and kept in-frame beta chains. Entries that share a CDR3 protein sequence are merged under the most common genes and DNA. The sample table holds approximately 530,000 distinct CDR3 sequences, of which approximately 7.3% were seen once. Clones ranked in the top ten supply 10% to 15% of the sample. Here the sequenced sample was PBMCs from blood, taken roughly 24 months after vaccination. The receptors stem from a man aged 45 to 70 who received an inactivated influenza vaccine. Donor details come from another sample of the same person, matched by shared clones.

The chain uses TRBV12-3 or TRBV12-4 and TRBJ1-6; D not certain. The CDR3 is 14 residues long. The ends were cut back, 6 bases at V and 7 bases at J, with 13 bases in the middle. CDR3 in amino acids: CASSPAGSNSPLHF. CDR3 nucleotide sequence: TGTGCCAGCAGCCCGGCGGGGTCGAATTCACCCCTCCACTTT.

This clonotype has just a few counts. The chain carries TRBV13 and TRBJ2-3, with 9 bases lining up with TRBD2. Germline CDR1 PRHDT, CDR2 FYEKMQ (reference sequence). With V trimmed by 1 base and J by 2 bases, 4 bases remained unmatched. The CDR3 spans 16 residues. CDR3 sequence reads: CASSLVSSGNTDTQYF. CDR3 coding DNA: TGTGCCAGCAGCTTAGTCTCTAGCGGGAACACAGATACGCAGTATTTT.

This clonotype occurred a few times. The chain is built from TRBV7-2 and TRBJ1-2, with D perhaps matching TRBD1 (5 bases). Trimming took off 1 base at V and 7 bases at J, with 10 bases between the two ends. CDR3 length equals 13 residues. Per germline, CDR1 SGHTA and CDR2 FQGNSA. The CDR3 sequence: CASSLGQGLGYTF. The CDR3 DNA follows: TGTGCCAGCAGCTTAGGGCAGGGTCTTGGCTACACCTTC.

The chain links TRBV20-1 to TRBJ2-5; possibly TRBD1 for D (6 bases). CDR3 length: 11 residues. Per germline, CDR1 DFQATT and CDR2 SNEGSKA (reference sequence). DNA of the CDR3: TGCAGGGGGGCAAACGGAGAGACCCAGTACTTC. It codes for CRGANGETQYF.

The chain couples TRBV7-2 to TRBJ2-2, with 7 bases aligning to TRBD1. The CDR3 loop spans 15 amino acids. CDR1 is SGHTA, CDR2 FQGNSA, per germline. The V and J ends lost 4 bases and 4 bases, in that order; junction bases with no gene match: 6. The CDR3 is CASSSGQLPTGELFF. In DNA form, the CDR3 reads TGTGCCAGCAGCTCGGGACAGTTGCCCACCGGGGAGCTGTTTTTT.

The V call is TRBV5-6, the J call TRBJ2-3; D gene ambiguous. Germline CDR1 is SGHDT and CDR2 is YYEEEE. This CDR3 has 12 amino acids. V was trimmed by 3 bases and J by 7 bases, leaving 9 bases between them. The CDR3 DNA sequence: TGTGCCAGCAGCTCCCGACTTTATACGCAGTATTTT. Amino acids: CASSSRLYTQYF. Full variable domain (missing parts from reference TRBV5-6 and TRBJ2-3): DAGVTQSPTHLIKTRGQQVTLRCSPKSGHDTVSWYQQALGQGPQFIFQYYEEEERQRGNFPDRFSGHQFPNYSSELNVNALLLGDSALYLCASSSRLYTQYFGPGTRLTVL.

This clonotype appeared a few times. This chain joins TRBV6-2 or TRBV6-3 and TRBJ2-7, with D possibly being TRBD1 or TRBD2 (5 bases each). CDR1 and CDR2 (germline): MNHEY, SVGEGT. CDR3 size: 13 residues. V lost 7 bases to trimming and J lost 5 bases, with 15 bases between them. The DNA of the CDR3 is TGTGCCAGCACTTGGGTCCGGGACGACGAGCAGTACTTC. The encoded protein is CASTWVRDDEQYF.

This clonotype was recorded many times. The chain combines TRBV5-1 with TRBJ2-3; TRBD1 is a possible D gene (5 bases). This CDR3 region has 15 residues. The ends were cut back, 0 bases at V and 2 bases at J, with 10 bases in the middle. Germline V CDR1 and CDR2: SGHRS, YFSETQ. The CDR3 sequence is CASSLGGRNTDTQYF. For the CDR3, the DNA is TGCGCCAGCAGCTTGGGGGGCCGAAACACAGATACGCAGTATTTT.

This clonotype came up many times. V and J are TRBV6-2 or TRBV6-3 and TRBJ1-2; TRBD1 is a possible D gene (5 bases). The V end lost 6 bases, the J end lost 8 bases, and 13 bases lay between the germline ends. Germline V gene sequence: CDR1 MNHEY, CDR2 SVGEGT. The CDR3 runs 12 residues. The CDR3 sequence: CASSRQLGGYTF. In DNA form, the CDR3 reads TGTGCCAGCAGCCGACAGCTGGGCGGCTACACCTTC.

V usage is TRBV6-2 or TRBV6-3 and J usage is TRBJ1-6, with TRBD1 matching over 8 bases. This CDR3 has 14 residues. V lost 5 bases and J lost 9; bases outside the gene matches: 6. Germline CDR1 and CDR2: MNHEY and SVGEGT. The CDR3 here is CASSPGTGASPLHF. The CDR3 bases are TGTGCCAGCAGTCCCGGGACAGGTGCTTCACCCCTCCACTTT.

This clonotype was seen at least ten times. The chain joins TRBV7-9 to TRBJ2-7; D gene unclear. Trimming left V 4 bases short and J 0 bases short, with 7 bases between. The CDR3 is 13 amino acids. Germline CDR1 and CDR2: SEHNR and FQNEAQ (reference sequence). The CDR3 DNA is TGTGCCAGCAGCTATGCACGCTCCTACGAGCAGTACTTC. This sequence encodes CASSYARSYEQYF. Full variable domain (missing parts from reference TRBV7-9 and TRBJ2-7): DTGVSQNPRHKITKRGQNVTFRCDPISEHNRLYWYRQTLGQGPEFLTYFQNEAQLEKSRLLSDRFSAERPKGSFSTLEIQRTEQGDSAMYLCASSYARSYEQYFGPGTRLTVT.

This clonotype has more than one count but fewer than ten. The V and J genes are TRBV20-1 and TRBJ2-1; D remains unclear. The CDR3 is made up of 16 amino acids. The V gene lost 0 bases and the J gene lost 0 bases, with 12 bases spanning the gap. Germline V CDR1 and CDR2: DFQATT, SNEGSKA (reference sequence). This CDR3 reads CSAREATPSSYNEQFF. The CDR3 nucleotides read TGCAGTGCTAGAGAGGCTACCCCGAGCTCCTACAATGAGCAGTTCTTC.

The V and J genes are TRBV14 and TRBJ2-1; a possible D gene is TRBD1 (6 bases). Germline V gives CDR1 SGHDN, CDR2 FVKESK. The CDR3 extends over 15 amino acids. The ends were cut back, 4 bases at V and 3 bases at J, with 13 bases in the middle. CDR3 residues: CASSLRQANYNEQFF. The DNA for the CDR3 is TGTGCCAGCAGCCTCCGACAGGCGAACTACAATGAGCAGTTCTTC. The full variable domain, its missing parts supplied by reference TRBV14 and TRBJ2-1, is EAGVTQFPSHSVIEKGQTVTLRCDPISGHDNLYWYRRVMGKEIKFLLHFVKESKQDESGMPNNRFLAERTGGTYSTLKVQPAELEDSGVYFCASSLRQANYNEQFFGPGTRLTVL.

This clonotype was counted only a few times. The rearrangement uses TRBV18 and TRBJ2-7; D gene unclear. The ends were cut back, 3 bases at V and 7 bases at J, with 16 bases in the middle. The germline gives CDR1 KGHSH, CDR2 LQKENI. This CDR3 region has 14 residues. In DNA, the CDR3 is TGTGCCAGCTCACCGTCACCTACCTCTGGGGAGCAGTACTTC. It translates to CASSPSPTSGEQYF.

This clonotype came up a few times. This chain connects TRBV5-1 to TRBJ1-2; weak D call: TRBD1 (6 bases). Germline V CDR1 and CDR2: SGHRS, YFSETQ. Trimming removed 4 bases at V and 4 bases at J, with 14 bases between. The CDR3 extends over 14 amino acids. CDR3 sequence: CASSGDRMGYGYTF. CDR3 bases: TGCGCCAGCAGCGGAGACAGGATGGGCTATGGCTACACCTTC.

The chain carries TRBV10-3 and TRBJ2-1, with D tentatively TRBD1 or TRBD2 (5 bases each). The CDR3 loop spans 18 amino acids. V dropped 0 bases and J dropped 3 bases, with 18 bases sitting between them. Germline V CDR1 and CDR2: ENHRY, SYGVKD. The CDR3 sequence is CAISESAARDGIYNEQFF. In DNA form, the CDR3 reads TGTGCCATCAGTGAGTCGGCGGCTCGGGACGGAATCTACAATGAGCAGTTCTTC.

This clonotype was seen many times. The gene calls are TRBV15 and TRBJ2-5, with D possibly being TRBD1 (6 bases). Germline lookup yields CDR1 LNHNV and CDR2 YYDKDF (reference sequence). Trimming removed 0 bases from V and 5 bases from J, with 10 bases in between. This CDR3 contains 14 residues. The CDR3: CATSRDTGWETQYF. As DNA, the CDR3 is TGTGCCACCAGCAGAGATACAGGGTGGGAGACCCAGTACTTC.

This clonotype showed up just once. The germline gene is not matched at one end of the junction; a read error may be the cause. The rearrangement uses TRBV24-1 and TRBJ1-5; weak D call: TRBD1 (5 bases). Germline-derived CDR1 and CDR2 are KGHDR and SFDVKD. The CDR3 consists of 15 residues. In DNA form, the CDR3 reads TGTGCCACCAGTGGTTCGGGGGGTAGCAGTCAGCCCCAGCATTTT. It is translated as CATSGSGGSSQPQHF.

The chain is built from TRBV11-2 and TRBJ2-3, with no clear D. The CDR3 is 14 residues long. Between the trimmed V and J ends, which lost 0 bases and 4 bases, there was a span of 8 bases. CDR1 and CDR2 (germline): SGHAT, FQNNGV. DNA of the CDR3: TGTGCCAGCAGCTTAGATCCCTCCCCAGATACGCAGTATTTT. Translation: CASSLDPSPDTQYF.

This clonotype was seen a few times. The chain employs TRBV7-8 and TRBJ1-6; D remains ambiguous. The CDR3 extends over 13 amino acids. Per germline, CDR1 SGHVS and CDR2 FQNEAQ. The V end lost 2 bases, the J end lost 8 bases, and 7 bases lay between the germline ends. The CDR3 DNA reads as TGTGCCAGCAGCTTAATCGTCGATTCACCCCTCCACTTT. Protein product: CASSLIVDSPLHF.

This clonotype was detected ten times or more. The chain is built from TRBV5-1 and TRBJ2-7; D not resolved. Trimming stripped 0 bases from V and 4 bases from J, with 14 bases between. CDR1 is SGHRS and CDR2 is YFSETQ in the germline V gene. There are 15 residues in the CDR3. The CDR3 region is CASSLGTGNPYEQYF. The CDR3 nucleotides read TGCGCCAGCAGCTTGGGTACTGGAAACCCGTACGAGCAGTACTTC.

This clonotype was counted at least ten times. The CDR3 reads CASSLGGGSVRLEQYF. The CDR3 DNA sequence: TGTGCCAGCAGCTTAGGGGGGGGTAGTGTAAGGCTCGAGCAGTACTTC. The V gene is TRBV7-2, the J gene TRBJ2-7, with 7 nucleotides matching TRBD2. This CDR3 comprises 16 residues. The germline V gene encodes CDR1 SGHTA and CDR2 FQGNSA. The V segment lost 1 base and the J segment 6 bases; nucleotides outside the gene matches: 12. Supplemented by reference TRBV7-2 and TRBJ2-7, the full variable domain reads GAGVSQSPSNKVTEKGKDVELRCDPISGHTALYWYRQSLGQGLEFLIYFQGNSAPDKSGLPSDRFSAERTGGSVSTLTIQRTQQEDSAVYLCASSLGGGSVRLEQYFGPGTRLTVT.

This chain joins TRBV24-1 and TRBJ2-1; D unclear. CDR3 length: 16 residues. The germline CDR1 and CDR2 sequences are KGHDR and SFDVKD. V dropped 3 bases and J dropped 5 bases, with 16 bases sitting between them. CDR3 in DNA: TGTGCCACCAGTGATCGAACGTCCCCCGGCAACAATGAGCAGTTCTTC. Protein sequence: CATSDRTSPGNNEQFF.

This clonotype has just a few counts. V and J are TRBV28 and TRBJ1-4; a possible D gene is TRBD1 (6 bases). Germline V gives CDR1 MDHEN, CDR2 SYDVKM. The length of the CDR3 is 14 residues. The V end lost 6 bases, the J end lost 8 bases, and 16 bases lay between the germline ends. The CDR3 DNA reads TGTGCCAGCAGCCGGACAGTCGGGCCCGAAAAACTGTTTTTT. Amino acids: CASSRTVGPEKLFF.

J is TRBJ2-7 and V is TRBV20-1; 10 nucleotides line up with TRBD1. Germline trimming cut 3 bases from V and 5 bases from J; bases unmatched to any gene: 7. CDR1 and CDR2 (germline): DFQATT, SNEGSKA (reference sequence). This CDR3 has 14 amino acids. CDR3 amino acids: CSASSGQGLDEQYF. CDR3 DNA: TGCAGTGCTAGTTCGGGACAGGGGTTGGACGAGCAGTACTTC.

Ten or more counts support this clonotype. The junction differs from germline at one of its ends, possibly a read error. This chain links TRBV12-3 or TRBV12-4 with TRBJ1-1; D uncertain. CDR3 length: 14 amino acids. The CDR3 region is CASSLEYGNTEAFF. The CDR3 DNA reads as TGCGCCAGCAGCTTGGAATATGGGAACACTGAAGCTTTCTTT.

This sequence joins TRBV4-2 and TRBJ1-1, with 7 bases fitting TRBD1. Germline CDR1 reads LGHNA; CDR2 reads YNFKEQ. V gave up 3 bases and J gave up 7 bases; unmatched junction bases: 8. CDR3 size: 14 residues. The CDR3, as DNA: TGTGCCAGCAGCCAGGGACAGCCCTCCGGTGAAGCTTTCTTT. Translation gives CASSQGQPSGEAFF.

The V and J genes are TRBV5-1 and TRBJ2-2; D gene unclear. This CDR3 is 14 amino acids long. Germline lookup yields CDR1 SGHRS and CDR2 YFSETQ. Trimming left V 2 bases short and J 5 bases short, with 10 bases between. The CDR3 nucleotides are TGCGCCAGCAGCTTAAAGGGATTGACCGGGGAGCTGTTTTTT. Its translation: CASSLKGLTGELFF.

This clonotype was seen ten or more times. The CDR3 spells CATSRGLQETQYF. For the CDR3, the DNA is TGTGCCACCAGCAGAGGGCTACAAGAGACCCAGTACTTC. The rearrangement uses TRBV15 and TRBJ2-5; no clear D. Germline lookup yields CDR1 LNHNV and CDR2 YYDKDF (reference sequence). Trimming took 1 base from V and 2 from J, leaving 5 bases between them. The CDR3 spans 13 residues.